This T cell receptor (beta chain) came from a study of blood T cell repertoires in COVID-19. This clone was counted a single time. The method was immunoSEQ multiplex PCR; TCRdb's version includes in-frame clones alone and lacks a portion of them. Among under 300,000 clones listed, about 89% were seen once. Material: PBMCs or T cells enriched from blood (not recorded which). The clonotype originates from a woman aged 18-29 years who had recovered from COVID-19.

The CDR3 bases are TGTGCCAGCTCACCAATGCGCGGCGGGGGGGCGGCGGCGGATACGCAGTATTTT. Its translation is CASSPMRGGGAAADTQYF. This chain links TRBV18 with TRBJ2-3; TRBD2 agrees at 9 bases. The CDR3 is made up of 18 amino acids. CDR1 is KGHSH, CDR2 LQKENI, per germline. Trimming removed 2 bases from V and 6 bases from J; junction bases left unmatched: 15.